These T cell receptor beta chains were read from a single sample in a study of T cell changes during pregnancy in multiple sclerosis. TCRdb's copy holds only in-frame clones and misses some; the assay was immunoSEQ multiplex PCR. The top ten hold approximately 4% of the sample, which has 46,000 or so clones, around 93% seen once. The source material was CD8+ T cells from peripheral blood mononuclear cells, sampled after pregnancy. The receptors here all came from a female donor with multiple sclerosis, enrolled in a pregnancy study. Both conserved end residues are part of each CDR3. A D gene is named only where the DNA matches it firmly. Clone size is stated in some rows and not others, as once, few, many or a class when expanded.

v_call	d_call	j_call	clone_size	cdr3_nt	cdr3_aa
TRBV28	NA	TRBJ2-7	once	TGTGCCAGCAGGTACCGACCCGGGGAGCAGTACTTC	CASRYRPGEQYF
TRBV7-9	NA	TRBJ2-7	NA	TGTGCCAGCAGCACCCCGGGGGTACAGACGTCCTACGAGCAGTACTTC	CASSTPGVQTSYEQYF
TRBV29-1	TRBD2	TRBJ2-1	NA	TGCAGCGTGGCTAGCGGGAGCACGCAGCAGTTCTTC	CSVASGSTQQFF
TRBV4-1	TRBD2	TRBJ2-7	NA	TGCGCCAGCAGCCCAGCGGGGGGTACCTACGAGCAGTACTTC	CASSPAGGTYEQYF
TRBV6-5	TRBD2	TRBJ2-7	NA	TGTGCCAGCAGTTACTTCCTAGCGGGAGATTACGAGCAGTACTTC	CASSYFLAGDYEQYF
TRBV19	TRBD1	TRBJ2-1	NA	TGTGCCAGTAGTCCGGACCGGGACAGTTACAATGAGCAGTTCTTC	CASSPDRDSYNEQFF
TRBV28	NA	TRBJ1-1	NA	TGTGCCTCCCCCCCAGGGTTAGGTACCCGGTGGGCTGAAGCTTTCTTT	CASPPGLGTRWAEAFF
TRBV6-1	NA	TRBJ1-4	NA	TGTGCCAGCACTGGACTACGACCACCGGGAAAACTGTTTTTT	CASTGLRPPGKLFF
TRBV6-4	TRBD1	TRBJ2-3	NA	TGTGCCAGCAGTGACTCGGCAGGGGGAAGCACAGATACGCAGTATTTT	CASSDSAGGSTDTQYF
TRBV7-9	NA	TRBJ2-7	NA	TGTGCCAGCAGCTCGCACGGGACTCGCGAGTACTACGAGCAGTACTTC	CASSSHGTREYYEQYF
TRBV7-9	NA	TRBJ2-1	NA	TGTGCCAGCAGCCCACTAGGGGGCAATGAGCAGTTCTTC	CASSPLGGNEQFF
TRBV5-1	TRBD1	TRBJ2-3	NA	TGCGCCAGCAGCTTGAAGGGACAGGGAGTAAATACGCAGTATTTT	CASSLKGQGVNTQYF
TRBV9	NA	TRBJ2-1	NA	TGTGCCAGCAGCGTAGGCATTTTAGGGGAGGGGGTAAGTGAGCAGTTCTTC	CASSVGILGEGVSEQFF
TRBV12-5	NA	TRBJ2-2	NA	TGTGCTAGTGGCCCAGGGCTTCCCACCGGGGAGCTGTTTTTT	CASGPGLPTGELFF
TRBV15	NA	TRBJ1-5	NA	TGTGCCACCAGTCCAGCGGCCTTCTATAGCAATCAGCCCCAGCATTTT	CATSPAAFYSNQPQHF
TRBV19	TRBD1	TRBJ2-7	NA	TGTGCCACCTCCCCGAGGACAGGGGGCGGCCTGCTAGCGGGATCCTACGAGCAGTACTTC	CATSPRTGGGLLAGSYEQYF
TRBV7-9	TRBD2	TRBJ2-1	NA	TGTGCCAGCAGCTATACGGGAGGAAACTCCTACAATGAGCAGTTCTTC	CASSYTGGNSYNEQFF
TRBV2	TRBD1	TRBJ1-2	NA	TGTGCCAGCAGTTACGGCGGGACAGCCCACTCTGGCTACACCTTC	CASSYGGTAHSGYTF
TRBV4-2	TRBD1	TRBJ2-7	NA	TGTGCCAGCAGCCAAGAAGGACAGGGTGTCCCCTACGAGCAGTACTTC	CASSQEGQGVPYEQYF
TRBV5-6	TRBD1	TRBJ1-4	NA	TGTGCCAGCAGCTTGGCGACAGGGGACCGGGAAAAACTGTTTTTT	CASSLATGDREKLFF
TRBV9	TRBD1	TRBJ1-1	NA	TGTGCCAGCAGCGTAGCAGGGGGTAAGGGTGAAGCTTTCTTT	CASSVAGGKGEAFF
TRBV7-8	NA	TRBJ1-1	NA	TGTGCCAGCAGCTTTGGGGGCCTGCCTAGCACTGAAGCTTTCTTT	CASSFGGLPSTEAFF
TRBV27	TRBD1	TRBJ1-1	NA	TGTGCCAGCAGCACAGGGGGGGGTGAAGCTTTCTTT	CASSTGGGEAFF
TRBV7-9	NA	TRBJ2-1	NA	TGTGCCAGCAGCTCGACAGGATTCAATGAGCAGTTCTTC	CASSSTGFNEQFF
TRBV7-9	NA	TRBJ1-3	NA	TGTGCCAGCAGCCGAGCGTCGTTCTCTGGAAACACCATATATTTT	CASSRASFSGNTIYF
TRBV28	TRBD1	TRBJ2-1	NA	TGTGCCAGCAGCCGCGTATGGGACAGGGGACCCTACAATGAGCAGTTCTTC	CASSRVWDRGPYNEQFF
TRBV25-1	TRBD1	TRBJ1-2	NA	TGTGCCAGCGGGGACAGGGGAGTGCGGGGCTACACCTTC	CASGDRGVRGYTF
TRBV9	NA	TRBJ2-7	NA	TGTGCCAGCAGCGTAGGGGGAGGCGAGCAGTACTTC	CASSVGGGEQYF
TRBV6-1	NA	TRBJ1-2	NA	TGTGCCAGCAGTGACGGCCCACTTCGGGGTGGCTATGGCTACACCTTC	CASSDGPLRGGYGYTF
TRBV9	TRBD1	TRBJ1-2	NA	TGTGCCTCAGCCGGGATTCGGGACAGGGTAAACTATGGCTACACCTTC	CASAGIRDRVNYGYTF
TRBV27	NA	TRBJ1-1	NA	TGTGCCAGCAGTTTATCGGAGGGGACTGAAGCTTTCTTT	CASSLSEGTEAFF
TRBV7-9	NA	TRBJ2-3	NA	TGTGCCAGCAGTTCATGGACAGTCGCCACAGATACGCAGTATTTT	CASSSWTVATDTQYF
TRBV5-1	TRBD1	TRBJ1-3	NA	TGCGCCAGCAGCTTGGTGGGACAGGGAAACACCATATATTTT	CASSLVGQGNTIYF
TRBV19	TRBD1	TRBJ1-1	NA	TGTGCCAGTAGGCGTCCGGACAGGGGGGGAACTGAAGCTTTCTTT	CASRRPDRGGTEAFF
TRBV7-9	TRBD1	TRBJ2-2	once	TGTGCCAGCAGCGCGGGACAGGGGGCGGCCGGGGAGCTGTTTTTT	CASSAGQGAAGELFF
TRBV5-4	NA	TRBJ1-1	once	TGTGCCAGCAGCGAGGGACAGAACACTGAAGCTTTCTTT	CASSEGQNTEAFF
TRBV9	NA	TRBJ2-1	NA	TGTGCCAGCAGCTGGGGGGGGCAATGGGGTGAGCAGTTCTTC	CASSWGGQWGEQFF
TRBV2	TRBD1	TRBJ1-2	NA	TGTGCCAGCAGTGATAGGGGGCTTTATGGCTACACCTTC	CASSDRGLYGYTF
TRBV5-5	NA	TRBJ1-3	NA	TGTGCCAGCAGCTTGGAACCCTTTGACTACACCATATATTTT	CASSLEPFDYTIYF
TRBV4-2	NA	TRBJ1-1	NA	TGTGCCAGCAGCCAAGAACGGGAAGCTTTCTTT	CASSQEREAFF
TRBV11-2	TRBD2	TRBJ2-7	NA	TGTGCCAGCAGCTTAGAGGGGACTAGTACCACCTACGAGCAGTACTTC	CASSLEGTSTTYEQYF
TRBV9	TRBD2	TRBJ2-1	NA	TGTGCCAGCAGCGTAGAGGGGAGGGCCTACAATGAGCAGTTCTTC	CASSVEGRAYNEQFF
TRBV11-2	TRBD2	TRBJ2-1	NA	TGTGCCAGCAGCCGGAAAATTACTAGCGATTCCTACAATGAGCAGTTCTTC	CASSRKITSDSYNEQFF
TRBV5-1	NA	TRBJ2-3	NA	TGCGCCAGCAGCTGGGATAGCGGATACACAGATACGCAGTATTTT	CASSWDSGYTDTQYF
TRBV5-4	NA	TRBJ2-7	NA	TGTGCCAGCAGCCTTGACAGATACGAGCAGTACTTC	CASSLDRYEQYF
TRBV27	TRBD1	TRBJ1-2	medium-sized	TGTGCCAGCAGTTTTGGGCGGACAGGGCATAACTATGGCTACACCTTC	CASSFGRTGHNYGYTF
TRBV12-5	NA	TRBJ1-2	NA	TGTGCTAGTGGTTACCCTGGAACAGATGGCTACACCTTC	CASGYPGTDGYTF
TRBV27	NA	TRBJ1-3	NA	TGTGCCAGCATGGGGGGAATAAGTGGAAACACCATATATTTT	CASMGGISGNTIYF
TRBV9	TRBD1	TRBJ1-2	NA	TGTGCCAGCAGCGTCTATCCCCGGGACAGCGGTTACTATGGCTACACCTTC	CASSVYPRDSGYYGYTF
TRBV28	NA	TRBJ2-1	NA	TGTGCCAGCAGTTTTCGGCGGCCGACGGACAATGAGCAGTTCTTC	CASSFRRPTDNEQFF
TRBV7-9	NA	TRBJ2-7	NA	TGTGCCAGCAGCTTAGGGGCGGGACTTCTCTACGAGCAGTACTTC	CASSLGAGLLYEQYF
TRBV6-4	TRBD1	TRBJ2-3	NA	TGTGCCAGCAGTGACAGGGACAGCCCCACAGATACGCAGTATTTT	CASSDRDSPTDTQYF
TRBV6-5	TRBD1	TRBJ2-1	NA	TGTGCCAGTTCGGGACAGGGGGCCCACAATGAGCAGTTCTTC	CASSGQGAHNEQFF
TRBV19	NA	TRBJ1-2	NA	TGTGCCAGTAGTATATGGGGGCAGGGATATCACTATGGCTACACCTTC	CASSIWGQGYHYGYTF
TRBV27	NA	TRBJ1-3	NA	TGTGCCAGCAGTTTAGGCGGGTACTCTGGAAACACCATATATTTT	CASSLGGYSGNTIYF